Each of the 9 T cell receptor beta chains below was sequenced from the same sample in a study of spatial heterogeneity in lung cancer. TCRdb re-analysed the 5' RACE reads in MiXCR, keeping a single row per CDR3 protein. The repertoire includes about 36,000 distinct CDR3 sequences, 4% to 6% of them detected once, and about 28% sits in the top ten. The time point is: sample taken at primary tumor resection. TCRs were sequenced from unsorted whole RNA of tumor, nontumor lung or PBMC. This material consisted of PBMCs, taken at surgery. These receptor sequences come from a female donor with early-stage non-small cell lung cancer.

This clonotype was detected many times. The chain links TRBV6-6 to TRBJ2-7, with 8 bases that match TRBD1. V was pared by 5 bases and J by 3 bases, with 6 bases of the junction left unmatched. Germline V gene data show CDR1 as MNHNY and CDR2 as SVGAGI (reference sequence). CDR3 size: 14 residues. CDR3 DNA: TGTGCCAGCAGTACTGGACAGGGTCTCTACGAGCAGTACTTC. It is translated as CASSTGQGLYEQYF.

There are many counts of this clonotype. The chain combines TRBV10-3 with TRBJ1-6, with D hard to call. The germline gives CDR1 ENHRY, CDR2 SYGVKD. This CDR3 region has 13 residues. V was cut by 3 bases and J by 7 bases, with 7 bases left in between. CDR3 DNA: TGTGCCATCAGTGACCCTGGGAATTCACCCCTCCACTTT. It specifies CAISDPGNSPLHF.

This clonotype occurred a few times. The J gene is TRBJ2-1, the V gene TRBV3-1; D uncertain. V was pared by 4 bases and J by 10 bases, with 14 bases between. From germline, CDR1 is LGHDT and CDR2 YNNKEL (reference sequence). The CDR3 contains 13 residues. Written as DNA, the CDR3 is TGTGCCAGCAGCCCCCTCTGGAAGGGCGAGCAGTTCTTC. As protein: CASSPLWKGEQFF.

This clonotype has a count of ten or more. J is TRBJ1-3 and V is TRBV12-3 or TRBV12-4, with TRBD1 matching 7 bases. The J segment lost 0 bases and the V segment lost 5 bases, leaving 4 bases of the junction unmatched. The CDR3 totals 15 residues. This CDR3 reads CASSPTGYSGNTIYF. Written as DNA, the CDR3 is TGTGCCAGCAGTCCGACAGGGTACTCTGGAAACACCATATATTTT.

This clonotype was observed many times. V usage is TRBV11-2 and J usage is TRBJ1-1; D uncertain. V was shortened by 3 bases and J by 4 bases, with 6 bases between the two germline ends. Germline assignment: CDR1 SGHAT and CDR2 FQNNGV. This CDR3 spans 12 amino acids. The CDR3 bases are TGTGCCAGCAGCTTTAGTGGCACTGAAGCTTTCTTT. Residues: CASSFSGTEAFF.

This rearrangement joins TRBV30 to TRBJ2-7; 7 positions agree with TRBD1. V lost 5 bases, J lost 3 bases, and 1 base stayed unmatched. Looked up from germline, CDR1 is GTSNPN and CDR2 is SVGIG (reference sequence). The CDR3 is 11 residues long. The DNA for the CDR3 is TGTGCCTGGCGGACAGGCTACGAGCAGTACTTC. It specifies CAWRTGYEQYF.

This clonotype was recorded at least ten times. CDR3 sequence (DNA): TGTGCCAGCACCCGGACAGGGGGTGAAAAACTGTTTTTT. Translated: CASTRTGGEKLFF. The V gene is TRBV7-8, the J gene TRBJ1-4; TRBD1 matches 10 bases. Germline V gene data show CDR1 as SGHVS and CDR2 as FQNEAQ. The CDR3 is 13 amino acids. The J segment lost 7 bases and the V segment lost 7 bases, leaving 3 bases of the junction unmatched.

This clonotype was seen at least ten times. V gene TRBV20-1 combines with J gene TRBJ2-4, with 9 nucleotides matching TRBD1. There are 15 residues in the CDR3. Germline V gene lookup returns CDR1 DFQATT and CDR2 SNEGSKA (reference sequence). Trimming removed 5 bases from V and 5 bases from J; junction bases left unmatched: 10. CDR3: CSAEYPGQGENIQYF. In DNA, the CDR3 is TGCAGTGCTGAATACCCGGGACAGGGTGAAAACATTCAGTACTTC.

This clonotype was counted ten times or more. The rearrangement joins TRBV29-1 to TRBJ1-1; the D is unclear. The CDR3 runs 13 residues. V was shortened by 1 base and J by 8 bases, with 14 bases between the two germline ends. Germline V gene lookup returns CDR1 SQVTM and CDR2 ANQGSEA. As DNA, the CDR3 is TGCAGCGTTGAAGGGCTTGCGTTCCCCGAAGCTTTCTTT. Its translation is CSVEGLAFPEAFF.